Listed below are T cell receptor beta chains from one sample, sequenced in a study of T cells in Graves' hyperthyroidism and ophthalmopathy. TCRdb recomputed calls from the multiplex PCR reads with MiXCR, one row per CDR3 protein. Among approximately 720,000 distinct CDR3 sequences listed, approximately 19% were seen once. Sequenced material: blood. Receptor source: a woman in her forties or fifties with Graves' hyperthyroidism that later progressed to Graves' ophthalmopathy. CDR3s include the opening cysteine and the closing phenylalanine or tryptophan. Fields, in order: J gene, V gene, D gene, clone size, CDR3 protein, CDR3 DNA. D genes are given only for firm matches. Rows give clone size only sometimes, using once, few, many, or a class for an expanded clone.

j_call: TRBJ2-2; v_call: TRBV9; d_call: -; clone_size: -; cdr3_aa: CASSVGGVNTGELFF; cdr3_nt: TGTGCCAGCAGCGTAGGAGGGGTCAACACCGGGGAGCTGTTTTTT
j_call: TRBJ1-4; v_call: TRBV9; d_call: -; clone_size: -; cdr3_aa: CASSETGFNEKLFF; cdr3_nt: TGTGCCAGCAGCGAGACAGGATTTAATGAAAAACTGTTTTTT
j_call: TRBJ1-6; v_call: TRBV2; d_call: -; clone_size: many; cdr3_aa: CASSEGGSSYNSPLHF; cdr3_nt: TGTGCCAGCAGTGAGGGCGGGAGCTCCTATAATTCACCCCTCCACTTT
j_call: TRBJ2-1; v_call: TRBV5-5; d_call: -; clone_size: few; cdr3_aa: CASRFRGPSSYNEQFF; cdr3_nt: TGTGCCAGCAGGTTTCGGGGCCCAAGCTCCTACAATGAGCAGTTCTTC
j_call: TRBJ1-3; v_call: TRBV27; d_call: -; clone_size: few; cdr3_aa: CASGLPGNTIYF; cdr3_nt: TGTGCCAGCGGTCTGCCGGGAAACACCATATATTTT
j_call: TRBJ2-1; v_call: TRBV19; d_call: -; clone_size: -; cdr3_aa: CASSPGMGYEQFF; cdr3_nt: TGTGCCAGTAGTCCGGGAATGGGATATGAGCAGTTCTTC
j_call: TRBJ1-3; v_call: TRBV29-1; d_call: TRBD1; clone_size: -; cdr3_aa: CSVVSRGIPGNTIYF; cdr3_nt: TGCAGCGTTGTGAGCAGGGGGATACCTGGAAACACCATATATTTT
j_call: TRBJ2-1; v_call: TRBV6-1; d_call: -; clone_size: -; cdr3_aa: CASSESAVSYNEQFF; cdr3_nt: TGTGCCAGCAGTGAATCAGCGGTCTCCTACAATGAGCAGTTCTTC
j_call: TRBJ2-1; v_call: TRBV11-3; d_call: -; clone_size: many; cdr3_aa: CASSMRAGTYNEQFF; cdr3_nt: TGTGCCAGCAGCATGAGGGCCGGGACCTACAATGAGCAGTTCTTC
j_call: TRBJ2-1; v_call: TRBV12-3/TRBV12-4; d_call: TRBD1; clone_size: few; cdr3_aa: CASSPQGARDNEQFF; cdr3_nt: TGTGCCAGCAGTCCTCAGGGGGCCAGGGACAATGAGCAGTTCTTC
j_call: TRBJ1-5; v_call: TRBV24-1; d_call: -; clone_size: -; cdr3_aa: CATSDSGYNQPQHF; cdr3_nt: TGTGCCACCAGTGATTCTGGGTACAATCAGCCCCAGCATTTT
j_call: TRBJ2-4; v_call: TRBV2; d_call: TRBD2; clone_size: once; cdr3_aa: CASVFGGIGNIQYF; cdr3_nt: TGTGCCAGCGTTTTCGGGGGGATCGGAAACATTCAGTACTTC
j_call: TRBJ2-1; v_call: TRBV6-1; d_call: TRBD1; clone_size: -; cdr3_aa: CASSEWATGGGNEQFF; cdr3_nt: TGTGCCAGCAGTGAGTGGGCGACAGGGGGGGGGAATGAGCAGTTCTTC
j_call: TRBJ2-5; v_call: TRBV11-2; d_call: -; clone_size: many; cdr3_aa: CASSPTRLAETQYF; cdr3_nt: TGTGCCAGCAGCCCGACCAGGTTGGCAGAGACCCAGTACTTC
j_call: TRBJ1-5; v_call: TRBV3-1; d_call: -; clone_size: many; cdr3_aa: CASSQSKGAYQPQHF; cdr3_nt: TGTGCCAGCAGCCAATCAAAGGGAGCTTATCAGCCCCAGCATTTT
j_call: TRBJ2-1; v_call: TRBV7-3; d_call: TRBD1; clone_size: many; cdr3_aa: CASSSDRPGEQFF; cdr3_nt: TGTGCCAGCAGCTCGGACAGGCCGGGGGAGCAGTTCTTC
j_call: TRBJ1-5; v_call: TRBV18; d_call: -; clone_size: once; cdr3_aa: CASSPGTGTGQPQHF; cdr3_nt: TGTGCCAGCTCACCCGGGACGGGGACGGGGCAGCCCCAGCATTTT
j_call: TRBJ1-5; v_call: TRBV29-1; d_call: -; clone_size: -; cdr3_aa: CSVAIGRSNQPQHF; cdr3_nt: TGCAGCGTAGCCATTGGGAGGAGCAATCAGCCCCAGCATTTT
j_call: TRBJ2-3; v_call: TRBV7-2; d_call: TRBD1; clone_size: -; cdr3_aa: CASSLAPPGGGADTQYF; cdr3_nt: TGTGCCAGCAGCTTAGCGCCGCCAGGGGGTGGGGCGGATACGCAGTATTTT
j_call: TRBJ2-5; v_call: TRBV7-2; d_call: TRBD2; clone_size: many; cdr3_aa: CASSLDMGTSGEETQYF; cdr3_nt: TGTGCCAGCAGCCTAGATATGGGGACTAGCGGTGAAGAGACCCAGTACTTC
j_call: TRBJ2-7; v_call: TRBV6-1; d_call: TRBD2; clone_size: few; cdr3_aa: CASSWFGAGDSYEQYF; cdr3_nt: TGTGCCAGCAGTTGGTTCGGCGCGGGAGATTCCTACGAGCAGTACTTC
j_call: TRBJ1-1; v_call: TRBV29-1; d_call: -; clone_size: -; cdr3_aa: CSAGFWAPNTEAFF; cdr3_nt: TGCAGCGCTGGATTCTGGGCCCCTAACACTGAAGCTTTCTTT
j_call: TRBJ2-7; v_call: TRBV13; d_call: -; clone_size: -; cdr3_aa: CASRGEPSYEQYF; cdr3_nt: TGTGCCAGCAGGGGGGAACCCTCCTACGAGCAGTACTTC
j_call: TRBJ1-5; v_call: TRBV12-3/TRBV12-4; d_call: -; clone_size: many; cdr3_aa: CASSFGQGWVNQPQHF; cdr3_nt: TGTGCCAGCAGTTTTGGTCAGGGCTGGGTCAATCAGCCCCAGCATTTT
j_call: TRBJ1-1; v_call: TRBV11-2; d_call: -; clone_size: many; cdr3_aa: CASSLAPGQLMNTEAFF; cdr3_nt: TGTGCCAGCAGCTTAGCCCCCGGACAGTTAATGAACACTGAAGCTTTCTTT
j_call: TRBJ1-3; v_call: TRBV11-3; d_call: -; clone_size: -; cdr3_aa: CASSLEGNTIYF; cdr3_nt: TGTGCCAGCAGCTTGGAAGGAAACACCATATATTTT
j_call: TRBJ2-7; v_call: TRBV5-1; d_call: -; clone_size: many; cdr3_aa: CASSGTPSYEQYF; cdr3_nt: TGCGCCAGCAGTGGGACACCTTCCTACGAGCAGTACTTC
j_call: TRBJ2-1; v_call: TRBV11-2; d_call: TRBD2; clone_size: many; cdr3_aa: CASSVSGGYNEQFF; cdr3_nt: TGTGCCAGCAGCGTTAGCGGGGGGTACAATGAGCAGTTCTTC
j_call: TRBJ2-1; v_call: TRBV20-1; d_call: -; clone_size: many; cdr3_aa: CSAKRGGDEQFF; cdr3_nt: TGCAGTGCGAAACGGGGTGGCGATGAGCAGTTCTTC
j_call: TRBJ2-3; v_call: TRBV5-1; d_call: TRBD2; clone_size: many; cdr3_aa: CASSFRGSGEDTQYF; cdr3_nt: TGCGCCAGCAGCTTCAGGGGTAGCGGGGAAGATACGCAGTATTTT
j_call: TRBJ2-6; v_call: TRBV7-9; d_call: -; clone_size: many; cdr3_aa: CASRPSSGANVLTF; cdr3_nt: TGTGCCAGCAGACCCAGTTCTGGGGCCAACGTCCTGACTTTC
j_call: TRBJ1-2; v_call: TRBV4-1; d_call: -; clone_size: -; cdr3_aa: CASSQDPQVNYGYTF; cdr3_nt: TGCGCCAGCAGCCAAGACCCCCAGGTGAATTATGGCTACACCTTC
j_call: TRBJ2-7; v_call: TRBV5-6; d_call: -; clone_size: few; cdr3_aa: CASRVTGQAYEQYF; cdr3_nt: TGTGCCAGCAGGGTAACGGGACAAGCCTACGAGCAGTACTTC
j_call: TRBJ2-3; v_call: TRBV5-1; d_call: -; clone_size: -; cdr3_aa: CASREAGTDTQYF; cdr3_nt: TGCGCCAGCAGGGAGGCAGGCACAGATACGCAGTATTTT
j_call: TRBJ1-2; v_call: TRBV3-1; d_call: -; clone_size: many; cdr3_aa: CASSQVGGVYGYTF; cdr3_nt: TGTGCCAGCAGCCAAGTCGGCGGCGTCTATGGCTACACCTTC
j_call: TRBJ1-6; v_call: TRBV3-1; d_call: -; clone_size: many; cdr3_aa: CASSQGVSNSPLHF; cdr3_nt: TGTGCCAGCAGCCAAGGTGTATCTAATTCACCCCTCCACTTT
j_call: TRBJ2-7; v_call: TRBV12-3/TRBV12-4; d_call: -; clone_size: many; cdr3_aa: CASTPNSQGIYEQYF; cdr3_nt: TGTGCCAGCACCCCCAACTCCCAAGGGATCTACGAGCAGTACTTC
j_call: TRBJ2-1; v_call: TRBV4-1; d_call: -; clone_size: -; cdr3_aa: CASSQPHGQGDRNEQFF; cdr3_nt: TGCGCCAGCAGCCAACCCCACGGGCAGGGTGATCGCAATGAGCAGTTCTTC
j_call: TRBJ2-7; v_call: TRBV9; d_call: TRBD1; clone_size: -; cdr3_aa: CASSVAGTGAYEQYF; cdr3_nt: TGTGCCAGCAGCGTAGCGGGGACAGGGGCGTACGAGCAGTACTTC
j_call: TRBJ2-3; v_call: TRBV24-1; d_call: -; clone_size: -; cdr3_aa: CATSDIHPTRTDTQYF; cdr3_nt: TGTGCCACCAGTGATATCCACCCGACAAGGACAGATACGCAGTATTTT
j_call: TRBJ2-5; v_call: TRBV20-1; d_call: -; clone_size: few; cdr3_aa: CSARDQGTALETQYF; cdr3_nt: TGCAGTGCTAGAGATCAGGGGACGGCTCTAGAGACCCAGTACTTC
j_call: TRBJ1-4; v_call: TRBV6-1; d_call: -; clone_size: -; cdr3_aa: CASSEAKGYNEKLFF; cdr3_nt: TGTGCCAGCAGTGAAGCAAAAGGGTATAATGAAAAACTGTTTTTT
j_call: TRBJ1-2; v_call: TRBV6-1; d_call: -; clone_size: -; cdr3_aa: CASSDLGQGYTF; cdr3_nt: TGTGCCAGCAGTGATTTAGGACAAGGCTACACCTTC
j_call: TRBJ2-2; v_call: TRBV3-1; d_call: TRBD1; clone_size: -; cdr3_aa: CASSHEIGTARDTGELFF; cdr3_nt: TGTGCCAGCAGCCACGAGATTGGGACAGCTCGGGACACCGGGGAGCTGTTTTTT
j_call: TRBJ2-1; v_call: TRBV20-1; d_call: -; clone_size: few; cdr3_aa: CSARGIQGDEQFF; cdr3_nt: TGCAGTGCTAGAGGTATACAGGGAGATGAGCAGTTCTTC
j_call: TRBJ2-7; v_call: TRBV13; d_call: -; clone_size: -; cdr3_aa: CASSFTGRSYEQYF; cdr3_nt: TGTGCCAGCAGCTTTACAGGGAGATCCTACGAGCAGTACTTC
j_call: TRBJ1-4; v_call: TRBV6-1; d_call: -; clone_size: few; cdr3_aa: CASSERRTYTTNEKLFF; cdr3_nt: TGTGCCAGCAGTGAAAGGCGAACCTATACAACTAATGAAAAACTGTTTTTT
j_call: TRBJ2-5; v_call: TRBV19; d_call: TRBD2; clone_size: few; cdr3_aa: CASSIGSGVETQYF; cdr3_nt: TGTGCCAGTAGTATCGGCAGCGGGGTGGAGACCCAGTACTTC
j_call: TRBJ1-2; v_call: TRBV12-3/TRBV12-4; d_call: -; clone_size: many; cdr3_aa: CASSTSDYGYTF; cdr3_nt: TGTGCCAGCAGTACCTCGGATTATGGCTACACCTTC
j_call: TRBJ1-2; v_call: TRBV27; d_call: -; clone_size: many; cdr3_aa: CASRDIGLTDGYTF; cdr3_nt: TGTGCCAGCAGGGATATTGGGCTGACAGACGGCTACACCTTC
j_call: TRBJ1-4; v_call: TRBV5-1; d_call: -; clone_size: few; cdr3_aa: CASGPTATNEKLFF; cdr3_nt: TGCGCCAGCGGACCCACGGCAACTAATGAAAAACTGTTTTTT
j_call: TRBJ2-1; v_call: TRBV24-1; d_call: -; clone_size: once; cdr3_aa: CATSDRDSPSYNEQFF; cdr3_nt: TGTGCCACCAGTGACCGGGACTCGCCCTCCTACAATGAGCAGTTCTTC
j_call: TRBJ1-2; v_call: TRBV7-9; d_call: -; clone_size: many; cdr3_aa: CASSLDETNYGYTF; cdr3_nt: TGTGCCAGCAGCTTAGACGAGACTAACTATGGCTACACCTTC
j_call: TRBJ2-5; v_call: TRBV5-1; d_call: -; clone_size: many; cdr3_aa: CASSLALEETQYF; cdr3_nt: TGCGCCAGCAGCTTGGCTTTAGAAGAGACCCAGTACTTC
j_call: TRBJ1-5; v_call: TRBV7-9; d_call: TRBD1; clone_size: -; cdr3_aa: CASSRDSQVSQHF; cdr3_nt: TGTGCCAGCAGCCGGGACAGCCAGGTTTCCCAGCATTTT